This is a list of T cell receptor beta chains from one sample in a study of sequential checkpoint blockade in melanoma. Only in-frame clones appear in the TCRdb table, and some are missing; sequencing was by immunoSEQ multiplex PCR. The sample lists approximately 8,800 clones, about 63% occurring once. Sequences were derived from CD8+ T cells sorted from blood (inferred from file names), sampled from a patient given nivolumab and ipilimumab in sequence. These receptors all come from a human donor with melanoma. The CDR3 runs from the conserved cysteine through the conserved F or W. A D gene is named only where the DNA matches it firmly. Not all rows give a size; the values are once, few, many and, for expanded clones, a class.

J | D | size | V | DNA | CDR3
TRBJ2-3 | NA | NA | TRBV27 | TGTGCCAGCAGTTTATTTGACTCCCCTTGGGCAGATACGCAGTATTTT | CASSLFDSPWADTQYF
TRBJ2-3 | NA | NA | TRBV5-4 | TGTGCCAGCAGCTTGGGTTCCTTCCTTACAGATACGCAGTATTTT | CASSLGSFLTDTQYF
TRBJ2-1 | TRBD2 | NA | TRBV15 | TGTGCCACCAGCGGCTGGACTAGCGGGGAATCTAATGAGCAGTTCTTC | CATSGWTSGESNEQFF
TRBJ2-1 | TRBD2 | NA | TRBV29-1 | TGCAGCGTTCAAGCGGGGGGCAACTACAATGAGCAGTTCTTC | CSVQAGGNYNEQFF
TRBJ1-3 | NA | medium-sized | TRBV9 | TGTGCCAGCAGCGTAGAATCAGGGGCTGGAAACACCATATATTTT | CASSVESGAGNTIYF
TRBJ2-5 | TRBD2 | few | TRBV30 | TGTGCCTGTGGACTAGCGTTGGGGGCCCAGTACTTC | CACGLALGAQYF
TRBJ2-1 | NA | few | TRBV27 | TGTGCCAGCAGTTTAGGAGGCGCCAATGAGCAGTTCTTC | CASSLGGANEQFF
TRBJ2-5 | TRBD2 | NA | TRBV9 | TGTGCCAGCAGCGATCCTCAGTTACTAGCGGGGGAAGAGACCCAGTACTTC | CASSDPQLLAGEETQYF
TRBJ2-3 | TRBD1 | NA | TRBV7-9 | TGTGCCAGCAGCCCCAGACCCGGGACAGGAGCACTTACGCAGTATTTT | CASSPRPGTGALTQYF
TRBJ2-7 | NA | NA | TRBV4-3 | TGCGCCAGCAGCCAGGCCAGGATAAACTACGAGCAGTACTTC | CASSQARINYEQYF
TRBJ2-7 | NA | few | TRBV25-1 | TGTGCCAGCAGTGAATATGGCAGCGTTTACGAGCAGTACTTC | CASSEYGSVYEQYF
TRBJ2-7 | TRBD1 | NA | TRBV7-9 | TGTGCCAGCAGTCACTCCCAGGGGGCTAACGAGCAGTACTTC | CASSHSQGANEQYF
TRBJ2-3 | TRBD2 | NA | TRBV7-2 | TGTGCCAGCAGCCCGGATAGCGGGGGGGCAGATACGCAGTATTTT | CASSPDSGGADTQYF
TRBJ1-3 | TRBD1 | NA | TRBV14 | TGTGCCAGCAGCCCGAACAGGGGCTCGGGAAACACCATATATTTT | CASSPNRGSGNTIYF
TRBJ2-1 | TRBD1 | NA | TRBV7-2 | TGTGCCAGCAGCTTAGTCTTCGGGACAGGAGGGTCCTACAATGAGCAGTTCTTC | CASSLVFGTGGSYNEQFF
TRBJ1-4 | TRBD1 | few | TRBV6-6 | TGTGCCAGCAGTTATTGGACAGGGGATGGGGAAAAACTGTTTTTT | CASSYWTGDGEKLFF
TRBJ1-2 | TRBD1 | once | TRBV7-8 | TGTGCCAGCAGCTCGAGGGACAGGCGAACTAACTATGGCTACACCTTC | CASSSRDRRTNYGYTF
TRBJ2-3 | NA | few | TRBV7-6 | TGTGCCAGCAGCCCCAGCCCGGGATCTAGCACAGATACGCAGTATTTT | CASSPSPGSSTDTQYF
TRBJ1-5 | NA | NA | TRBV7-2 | TGTGCCAGCAGCCCCGGGGGGGGTACCGGTCAGCCCCAGCATTTT | CASSPGGGTGQPQHF
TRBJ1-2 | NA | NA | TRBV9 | TGTGCCAGCAGCGGCCGTTTTAGAGTCTATGACTACACCTTC | CASSGRFRVYDYTF
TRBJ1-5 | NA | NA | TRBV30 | TGTGCCTGGAGTGTACGGGGGTCTTACAATCAGCCCCAGCATTTT | CAWSVRGSYNQPQHF
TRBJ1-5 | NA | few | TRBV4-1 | TGCGCCAGCAGCCAAGAACGGGGGACTAATCAGCCCCAGCATTTT | CASSQERGTNQPQHF